The rows below give T cell receptor beta chains drawn from one sample of a study of cytomegalovirus exposure and HLA in healthy donors. This table comes from immunoSEQ multiplex PCR, and its TCRdb copy is limited to in-frame clones, with some not included. The table has roughly 150,000 clones, about three quarters seen once. Sequencing used PBMCs. The receptors derive from a female donor in good health and CMV-seronegative. The conserved cysteine and the conserved F or W are not part of the CDR3 here. The D gene is left open where the match is weak.

cdr3_length | j_call | v_call | d_call | cdr3_aa
10 | TRBJ1-1 | TRBV6-1 | - | ASRPDRTEAF
12 | TRBJ1-1 | TRBV19 | TRBD1 | ASRDRDRGSGAF
11 | TRBJ2-7 | TRBV27 | - | ASSPGGGREWN
14 | TRBJ2-2 | TRBV7-3 | TRBD2 | ASSLIAGGGGGELF
10 | TRBJ1-1 | TRBV30 | - | VLPCLNTEAF
13 | TRBJ1-1 | TRBV7-9 | - | ASLEGRGSGTEAF
11 | TRBJ2-7 | TRBV29-1 | TRBD2 | SILAGGPYEQY
11 | TRBJ2-5 | TRBV10-3 | - | AIRKEGQETQY
12 | TRBJ1-2 | TRBV28 | - | ASKIPLPNYGYT
11 | TRBJ2-2 | TRBV10-2 | - | ASSDRDTGELF
11 | TRBJ2-2 | TRBV10-1 | TRBD1 | ASSRRGPGELF
12 | TRBJ2-4 | TRBV5-3 | TRBD2 | ARSFGLAGHIQY
12 | TRBJ2-3 | TRBV11-2 | - | ASSLERQANTQY
11 | TRBJ1-5 | TRBV5-4 | - | ASSLFGDQPQH
14 | TRBJ2-1 | TRBV25-1 | TRBD2 | ASSLTTSGRTNEQF
12 | TRBJ1-2 | TRBV7-9 | - | ASSLAPGHYGYT
11 | TRBJ1-1 | TRBV6-5 | TRBD1 | ASAPGGYTEAF
17 | TRBJ2-6 | TRBV9 | - | ASSARRWDSYSGANVLT
11 | TRBJ1-5 | TRBV6-5 | TRBD1 | ASGGQLNQPQH
9 | TRBJ2-7 | TRBV7-9 | - | ASSLAREQY
12 | TRBJ2-7 | TRBV18 | - | ASSYGGGLYEQY
10 | TRBJ2-7 | TRBV5-6 | - | ASNPGTIEQY
14 | TRBJ2-7 | TRBV27 | TRBD2 | ASRLAGGSPQSEQY
13 | TRBJ1-1 | TRBV6-5 | TRBD1 | ASRGSRTGNTEAF
16 | TRBJ2-6 | TRBV7-3 | TRBD1 | ASSMGQGATPGANVLT
13 | TRBJ2-1 | TRBV7-9 | - | ASSSLGHRYNEQF
12 | TRBJ2-7 | TRBV2 | - | ASTSQGGAYEQY
13 | TRBJ2-5 | TRBV7-9 | TRBD1 | ASSPGDRYQETQY
14 | TRBJ2-5 | TRBV4-3 | TRBD2 | ASSQGRGGTKETQY